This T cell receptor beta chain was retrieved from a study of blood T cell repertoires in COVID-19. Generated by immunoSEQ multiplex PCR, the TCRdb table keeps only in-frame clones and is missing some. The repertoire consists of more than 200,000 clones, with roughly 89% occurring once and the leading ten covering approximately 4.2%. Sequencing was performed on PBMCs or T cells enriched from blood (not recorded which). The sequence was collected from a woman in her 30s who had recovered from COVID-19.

This CDR3 reads CASSQGQRAPFF. Here the CDR3 DNA reads TGCGCCAGCAGCCAAGGTCAGAGGGCACCTTTCTTT. The chain carries TRBV4-3 and TRBJ1-1; D call uncertain. The V gene's germline CDR1 is LGHNA and CDR2 YSLEER. CDR3 length: 12 amino acids. Deletions cut 1 base from V and 12 bases from J, with 12 bases between.